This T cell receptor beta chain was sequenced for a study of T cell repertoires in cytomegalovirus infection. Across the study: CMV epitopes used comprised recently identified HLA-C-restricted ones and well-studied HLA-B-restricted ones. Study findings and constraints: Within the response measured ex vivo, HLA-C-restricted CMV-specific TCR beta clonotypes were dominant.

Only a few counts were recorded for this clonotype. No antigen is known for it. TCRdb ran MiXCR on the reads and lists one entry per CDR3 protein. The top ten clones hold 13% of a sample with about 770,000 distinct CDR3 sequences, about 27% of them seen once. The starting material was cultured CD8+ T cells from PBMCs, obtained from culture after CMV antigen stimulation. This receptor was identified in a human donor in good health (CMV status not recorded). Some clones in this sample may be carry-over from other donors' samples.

CDR3 protein: CASSPRTGDTQYF. CDR3 nucleotide sequence: TGCGCCAGCAGCCCGCGGACCGGAGATACGCAGTATTTT. The chain joins TRBV5-1 to TRBJ2-3; D gene ambiguous. The germline V and J ends were trimmed by 4 bases and 5 bases, with 11 bases remaining between them. CDR1 and CDR2 (germline): SGHRS, YFSETQ. The CDR3 runs 13 residues.